One T cell receptor beta chain is described in this entry. The antigen remains undetermined. TCRdb ran MiXCR on the RT-PCR reads and lists one entry per CDR3 protein. Of just under 250,000 distinct CDR3 sequences listed, 9.5% to 15% are singletons. This specimen belongs to a study of response to subunit inactivated influenza vaccine. Notes on the study in general: A suggestion made by the authors is that each seasonal influenza vaccination recruits few new T cells.

This CDR3 contains 16 residues. CDR1 is SGDLS and CDR2 is YYNGEE in the germline V gene. V dropped 3 bases and J dropped 3; count of bases not matched to a gene: 5. Sequenced material: non-naive T cells sorted from PBMCs, taken around two weeks before vaccination. The V call is TRBV9, the J call TRBJ2-3; 12 bases are shared with TRBD2. The receptor was derived from a man aged 45-65 years who received an inactivated influenza vaccine. The CDR3, as DNA: TGTGCCAGCAGCGAAGGGACTAGCGGGCAGACAGATACGCAGTATTTT. Protein sequence: CASSEGTSGQTDTQYF.